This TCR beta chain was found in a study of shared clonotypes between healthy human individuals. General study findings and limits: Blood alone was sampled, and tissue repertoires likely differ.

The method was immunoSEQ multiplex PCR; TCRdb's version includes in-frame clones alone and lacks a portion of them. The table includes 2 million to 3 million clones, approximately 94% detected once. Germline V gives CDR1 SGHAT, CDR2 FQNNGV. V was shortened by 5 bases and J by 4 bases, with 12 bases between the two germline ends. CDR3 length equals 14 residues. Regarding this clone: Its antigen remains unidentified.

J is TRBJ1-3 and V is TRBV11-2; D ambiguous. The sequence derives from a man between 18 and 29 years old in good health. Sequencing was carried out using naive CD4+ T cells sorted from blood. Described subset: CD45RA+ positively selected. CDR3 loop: CASSIAGRGNTIYF. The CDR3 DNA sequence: TGTGCCAGCAGCATCGCTGGCAGGGGAAACACCATATATTTT. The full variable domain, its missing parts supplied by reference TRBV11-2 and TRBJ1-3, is EAGVAQSPRYKIIEKRQSVAFWCNPISGHATLYWYQQILGQGPKLLIQFQNNGVVDDSQLPKDRFSAERLKGVDSTLKIQPAKLEDSAVYLCASSIAGRGNTIYFGEGSWLTVV.